This T cell receptor beta chain is from a study of cytomegalovirus exposure and HLA in healthy donors. In the PCR, 60 Vbeta and 13 Jbeta primers were used. Generated by immunoSEQ multiplex PCR, the TCRdb table keeps only in-frame clones and is missing some. The data hold some 120,000 clones, with about 70% observed a single time. There are 14 residues in the CDR3. V lost 7 bases and J lost 4; bases outside the gene matches: 8. Germline V gene sequence: CDR1 LGHNT, CDR2 FRNRAP. As for this clone: The antigen remains unidentified.

Study findings and constraints: In an earlier analysis, about 87% or about 30%: the productive usage of most TCR beta V segments.

The TCR comes from a woman in her 40s in good health and CMV-seropositive. Specimen: PBMCs. The chain is built from TRBV12-5 and TRBJ1-1; 8 nucleotides line up with TRBD1. The CDR3 DNA sequence: TGTGCTAGTGCCGCAGGGGGCCGGGGCACTGAAGCTTTCTTT. As protein: CASAAGGRGTEAFF. Full variable domain (outside the CDR3, taken from reference TRBV12-5 and TRBJ1-1): DARVTQTPRHKVTEMGQEVTMRCQPILGHNTVFWYRQTMMQGLELLAYFRNRAPLDDSGMPKDRFSAEMPDATLATLKIQPSEPRDSAVYFCASAAGGRGTEAFFGQGTRLTVV.